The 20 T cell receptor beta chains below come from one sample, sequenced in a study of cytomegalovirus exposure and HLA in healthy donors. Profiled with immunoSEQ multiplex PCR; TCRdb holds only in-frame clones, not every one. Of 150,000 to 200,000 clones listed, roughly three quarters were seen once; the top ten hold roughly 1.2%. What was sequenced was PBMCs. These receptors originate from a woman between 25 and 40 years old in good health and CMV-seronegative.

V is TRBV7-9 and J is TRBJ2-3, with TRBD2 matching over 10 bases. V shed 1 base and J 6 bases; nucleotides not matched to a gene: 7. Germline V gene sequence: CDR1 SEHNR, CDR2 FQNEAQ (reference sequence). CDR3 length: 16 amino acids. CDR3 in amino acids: CASSLGLAGAGDTQYF. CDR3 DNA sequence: TGTGCCAGCAGCTTAGGGCTAGCGGGGGCAGGGGATACGCAGTATTTT.

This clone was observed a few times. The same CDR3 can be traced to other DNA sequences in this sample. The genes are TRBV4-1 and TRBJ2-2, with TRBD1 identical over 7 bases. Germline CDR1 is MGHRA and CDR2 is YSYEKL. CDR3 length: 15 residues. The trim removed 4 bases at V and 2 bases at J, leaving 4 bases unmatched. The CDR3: CASSRGTANTGELFF. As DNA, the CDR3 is TGCGCCAGCAGCCGGGGGACAGCAAACACCGGGGAGCTGTTTTTT.

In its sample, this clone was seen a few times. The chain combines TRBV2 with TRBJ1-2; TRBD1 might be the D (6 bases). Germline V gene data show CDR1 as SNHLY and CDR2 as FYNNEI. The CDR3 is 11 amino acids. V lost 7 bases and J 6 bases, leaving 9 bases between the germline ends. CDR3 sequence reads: CASTTGHGYTF. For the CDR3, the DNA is TGTGCCAGCACCACAGGGCATGGCTACACCTTC. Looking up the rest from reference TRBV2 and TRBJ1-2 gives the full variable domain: EPEVTQTPSHQVTQMGQEVILRCVPISNHLYFYWYRQILGQKVEFLVSFYNNEISEKSEIFDDQFSVERPDGSNFTLKIRSTKLEDSAMYFCASTTGHGYTFGSGTRLTVV.

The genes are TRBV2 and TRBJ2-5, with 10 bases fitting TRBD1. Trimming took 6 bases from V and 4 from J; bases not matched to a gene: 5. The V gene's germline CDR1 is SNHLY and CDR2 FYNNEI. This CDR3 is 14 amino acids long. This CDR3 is CASRAGTGAETQYF. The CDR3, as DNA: TGTGCCAGCAGGGCCGGGACAGGGGCAGAGACCCAGTACTTC. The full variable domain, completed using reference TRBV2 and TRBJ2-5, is EPEVTQTPSHQVTQMGQEVILRCVPISNHLYFYWYRQILGQKVEFLVSFYNNEISEKSEIFDDQFSVERPDGSNFTLKIRSTKLEDSAMYFCASRAGTGAETQYFGPGTRLLVL.

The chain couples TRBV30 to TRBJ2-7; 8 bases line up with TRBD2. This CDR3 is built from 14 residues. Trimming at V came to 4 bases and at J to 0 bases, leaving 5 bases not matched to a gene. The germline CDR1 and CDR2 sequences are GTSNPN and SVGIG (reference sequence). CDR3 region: CAWNSGGSSYEQYF. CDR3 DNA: TGTGCCTGGAACAGCGGGGGTAGCTCCTACGAGCAGTACTTC.

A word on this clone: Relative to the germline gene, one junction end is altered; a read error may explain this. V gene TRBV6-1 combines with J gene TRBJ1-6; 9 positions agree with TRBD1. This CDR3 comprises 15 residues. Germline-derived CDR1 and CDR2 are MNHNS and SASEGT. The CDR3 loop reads CASREGTGNNSPLHF. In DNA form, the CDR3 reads TGTGCCAGCAGAGAAGGGACAGGGAACAATTCACCCCTCCACTTT.

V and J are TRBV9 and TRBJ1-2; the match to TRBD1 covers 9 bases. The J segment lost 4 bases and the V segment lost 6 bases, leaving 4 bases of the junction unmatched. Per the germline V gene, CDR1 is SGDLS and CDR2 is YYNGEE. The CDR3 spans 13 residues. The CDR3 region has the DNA TGTGCCAGCACCAGGGACAGGGCCTATGGCTACACCTTC. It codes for CASTRDRAYGYTF.

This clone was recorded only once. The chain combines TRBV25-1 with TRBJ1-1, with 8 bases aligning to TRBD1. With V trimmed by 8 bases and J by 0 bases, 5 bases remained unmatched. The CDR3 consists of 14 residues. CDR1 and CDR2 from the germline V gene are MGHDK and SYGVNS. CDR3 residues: CASVRTGMNTEAFF. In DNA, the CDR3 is TGTGCCAGCGTCAGGACAGGGATGAACACTGAAGCTTTCTTT. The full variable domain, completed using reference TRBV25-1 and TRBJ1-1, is EADIYQTPRYLVIGTGKKITLECSQTMGHDKMYWYQQDPGMELHLIHYSYGVNSTEKGDLSSESTVSRIRTEHFPLTLESARPSHTSQYLCASVRTGMNTEAFFGQGTRLTVV.

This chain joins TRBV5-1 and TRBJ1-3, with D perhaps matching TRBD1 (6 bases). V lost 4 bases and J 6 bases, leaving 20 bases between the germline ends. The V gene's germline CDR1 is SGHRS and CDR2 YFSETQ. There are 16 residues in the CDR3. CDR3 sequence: CASSQADSGDPNTIYF. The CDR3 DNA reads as TGCGCCAGCAGCCAGGCGGACAGCGGGGATCCAAACACCATATATTTT. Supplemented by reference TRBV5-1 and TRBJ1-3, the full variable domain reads KAGVTQTPRYLIKTRGQQVTLSCSPISGHRSVSWYQQTPGQGLQFLFEYFSETQRNKGNFPGRFSGRQFSNSRSEMNVSTLELGDSALYLCASSQADSGDPNTIYFGEGSWLTVV.

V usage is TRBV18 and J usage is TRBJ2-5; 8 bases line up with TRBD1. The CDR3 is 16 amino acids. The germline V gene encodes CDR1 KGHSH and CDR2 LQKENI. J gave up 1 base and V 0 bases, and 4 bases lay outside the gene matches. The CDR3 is CASSPPRQGAQETQYF. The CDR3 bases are TGTGCCAGCTCACCACCGAGGCAGGGGGCCCAAGAGACCCAGTACTTC.

The CDR3 spells CASLETGVFYEQYF. The CDR3 DNA reads as TGTGCCAGCTTAGAGACAGGGGTCTTCTACGAGCAGTACTTC. V is TRBV2 and J is TRBJ2-7; 8 bases fit TRBD1. The trim removed 8 bases at V and 3 bases at J, leaving 9 bases unmatched. Germline values: CDR1 SNHLY, CDR2 FYNNEI. The CDR3 covers 14 residues.

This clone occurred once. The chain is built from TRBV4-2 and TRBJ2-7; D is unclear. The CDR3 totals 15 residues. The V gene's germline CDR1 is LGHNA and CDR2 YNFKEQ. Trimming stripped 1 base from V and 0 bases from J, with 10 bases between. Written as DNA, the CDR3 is TGTGCCAGCAGCCAAGGGGTTAGACACTCCTACGAGCAGTACTTC. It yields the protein CASSQGVRHSYEQYF.

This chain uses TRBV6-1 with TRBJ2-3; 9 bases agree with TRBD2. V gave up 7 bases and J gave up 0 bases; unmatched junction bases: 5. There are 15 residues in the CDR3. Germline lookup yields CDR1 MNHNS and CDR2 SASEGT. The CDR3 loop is CASTPGLASTDTQYF. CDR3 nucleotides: TGTGCCAGCACTCCCGGACTAGCGAGCACAGATACGCAGTATTTT.

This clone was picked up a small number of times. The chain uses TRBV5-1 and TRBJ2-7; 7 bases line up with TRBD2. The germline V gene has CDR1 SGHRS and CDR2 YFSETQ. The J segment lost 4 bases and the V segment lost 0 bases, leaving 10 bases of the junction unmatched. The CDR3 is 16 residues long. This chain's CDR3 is CASSLGGPSGTYEQYF. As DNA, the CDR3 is TGCGCCAGCAGCTTGGGGGGACCTAGCGGAACGTACGAGCAGTACTTC.

CDR3 DNA sequence: TGCGCCAGCAGGGGACAGGGGAAAGATTCACCCCTCCACTTT. Translation gives CASRGQGKDSPLHF. J is TRBJ1-6 and V is TRBV10-2; 10 nucleotides line up with TRBD1. The trim removed 6 bases at V and 8 bases at J, leaving 4 bases unmatched. This CDR3 is 14 amino acids long. Germline CDR1 WSHSY, CDR2 SAAADI.

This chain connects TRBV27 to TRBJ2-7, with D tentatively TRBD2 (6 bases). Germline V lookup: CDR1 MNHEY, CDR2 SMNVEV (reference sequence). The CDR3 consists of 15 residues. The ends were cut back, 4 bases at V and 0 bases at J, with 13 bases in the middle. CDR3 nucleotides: TGTGCCAGCAGTTCCCCCGGGACTCCCTCCTACGAGCAGTACTTC. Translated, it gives CASSSPGTPSYEQYF.

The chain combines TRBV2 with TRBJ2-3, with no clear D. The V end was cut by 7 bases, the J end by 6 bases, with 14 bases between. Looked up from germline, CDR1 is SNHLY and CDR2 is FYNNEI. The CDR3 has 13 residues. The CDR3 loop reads CASNVAVRDTQYF. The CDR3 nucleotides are TGTGCCAGCAACGTAGCCGTCCGGGATACGCAGTATTTT. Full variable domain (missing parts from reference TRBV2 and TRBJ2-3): EPEVTQTPSHQVTQMGQEVILRCVPISNHLYFYWYRQILGQKVEFLVSFYNNEISEKSEIFDDQFSVERPDGSNFTLKIRSTKLEDSAMYFCASNVAVRDTQYFGPGTRLTVL.

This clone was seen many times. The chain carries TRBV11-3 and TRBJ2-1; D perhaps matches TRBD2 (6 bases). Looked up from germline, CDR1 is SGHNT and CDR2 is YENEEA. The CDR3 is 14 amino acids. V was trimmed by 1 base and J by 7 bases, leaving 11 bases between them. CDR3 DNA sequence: TGTGCCAGCAGCTTAGGGGGGGAAGTAAATGAGCAGTTCTTC. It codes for CASSLGGEVNEQFF.

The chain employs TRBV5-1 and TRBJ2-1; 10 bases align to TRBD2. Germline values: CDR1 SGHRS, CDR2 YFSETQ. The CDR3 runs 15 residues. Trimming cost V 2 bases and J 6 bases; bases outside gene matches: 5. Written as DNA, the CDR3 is TGCGCCAGCAGCTTTAGGACTAGCGGATTCAATGAGCAGTTCTTC. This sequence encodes CASSFRTSGFNEQFF.

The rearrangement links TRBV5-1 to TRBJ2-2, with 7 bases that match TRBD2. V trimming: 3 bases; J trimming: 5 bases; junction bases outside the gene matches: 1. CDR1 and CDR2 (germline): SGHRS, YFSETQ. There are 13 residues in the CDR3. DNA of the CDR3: TGCGCCAGCAGCTCAGCGGGGACCGGGGAGCTGTTTTTT. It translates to CASSSAGTGELFF.